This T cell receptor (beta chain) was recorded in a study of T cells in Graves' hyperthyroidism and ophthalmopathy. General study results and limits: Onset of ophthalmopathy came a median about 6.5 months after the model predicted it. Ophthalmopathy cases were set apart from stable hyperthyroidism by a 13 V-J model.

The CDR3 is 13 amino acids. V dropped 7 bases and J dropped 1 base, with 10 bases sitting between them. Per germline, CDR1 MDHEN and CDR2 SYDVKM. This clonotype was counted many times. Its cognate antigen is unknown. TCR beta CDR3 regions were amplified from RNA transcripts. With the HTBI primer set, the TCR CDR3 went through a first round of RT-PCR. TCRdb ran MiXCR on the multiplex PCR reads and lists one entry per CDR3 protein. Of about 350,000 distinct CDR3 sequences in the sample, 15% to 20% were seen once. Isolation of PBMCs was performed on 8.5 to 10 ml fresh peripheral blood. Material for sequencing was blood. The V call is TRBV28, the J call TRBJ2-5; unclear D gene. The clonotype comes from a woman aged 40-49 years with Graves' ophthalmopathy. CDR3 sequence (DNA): TGTGCCAGCACCAACAGCGCCCAAGAGACCCAGTACTTC. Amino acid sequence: CASTNSAQETQYF.